This T cell receptor (beta chain) was sequenced for a study of blood T cell repertoires in COVID-19. About the study: The analysed material was cDNA or gDNA that came from T cells, B-cell-depleted T cells, or PBMCs.

Per the study methods: Estimation of nucleated cell counts was performed using reference gene primer amplification. Using immunoSEQ multiplex PCR, the repertoire was profiled, and TCRdb retains in-frame clones only, with some absent. For V, J and clone size, that table is used; D and trimming come from the DNA. Of about 220,000 clones listed, approximately 84% are singletons. The CDR3 has 18 amino acids. Germline V gives CDR1 MDHEN, CDR2 SYDVKM. The V and J ends lost 5 bases and 4 bases, in that order; junction bases with no gene match: 13. Material: peripheral blood. This sequence joins TRBV28 and TRBJ2-7; 14 bases match TRBD2. The receptor was derived from a woman in her twenties or thirties who had recovered from COVID-19. The CDR3 nucleotides read TGTGCCAGCAGTACGGTGACTAGCGGGAGGGCCCTGTCATACGAGCAGTACTTC. It codes for CASSTVTSGRALSYEQYF.